This T cell receptor (beta chain) was retrieved from a study of shared clonotypes between healthy human individuals (dated by TCRdb to the early 2020s). Looking at the study overall: The cohort comprised two women and three men aged 18 to 49 years. For each donor, CD4 naive and CD4 memory were each run on three plates, CD8 naive on two plates, and CD8 memory on one plate. The study deeply sequenced blood TCR repertoires of five healthy adults to estimate repertoire size and the extent of clonotype sharing between individuals. To increase sequencing depth and limit assay-specific biases, TCR repertoire library preparation and sequencing were carried out by different laboratories using diverse techniques. Each donor's leukapheresis produced roughly between about 0.8 and 8.9 billion PBMCs.

Broad study findings and their caveats: The small number of donors limited the genetic and exposure-history diversity represented. Estimated clonotype richness was generally larger for naive than for memory subsets. Compared with non-shared clonotypes, the clonotypes found in all four sorted-subset donors had higher generation probabilities. Approximately 5% of naive CD4, 3% to 4% of naive CD8, 2.3% of memory CD4, and 0.4% of memory CD8 clonotypes were shared across several donors. Pairwise subsampling led to the expectation that sequencing depth would affect the degree of clonotype sharing among donors. Sampling was limited to blood, and TCR repertoires in tissue likely differ from TCR repertoires in blood. Incomplete sequencing was indicated by rarefaction of sorted-subset datasets, despite the large sequencing depth.

Using the deep immunoSEQ assay, multiplex PCR amplified TCR CDR3 regions from genomic DNA. Genomic DNA extracted from each cell subset was distributed evenly over all wells of several immunoSEQ 96-well plates, and each plate served as one replicate. For sorted subsets, roughly 200 ng of genomic DNA, equivalent to 25,000 to 30,000 T cell genomes, went into each replicate PCR. The purified libraries were quantified using a Qubit 3.0 fluorometer, sized with a Bioanalyzer 2100, and then quantified again using the KAPA Library Quantification kit. Every immunoSEQ 96-well plate was sequenced on a dedicated single-read 150-cycle Illumina NextSeq 550 flow cell. Turning to the authors' computational methods: Because the immunoSEQ output included only junctional sequences and no quality scores, the filtering could not be the same as the filtering used for full-length reads. To assign V/J genes and CDR3, sequences were annotated against IMGT germline references using PyIR, a Python wrapper for IgBLAST v1.9. Reads with weak V/J assignments (E-value above 1e-6), missing CDR3, stop codons, out-of-frame junctions, or ambiguous translated residues were removed. V3J clonotypes were defined by identical inferred V gene, J gene, and CDR3 amino acid sequence. To compute the percentage overlap between repertoires, the number of shared unique clonotypes was divided by the size of the smaller repertoire. Three approaches were used to assess repertoire richness: RTK rarefaction, the Chao1 estimator, and Recon v2.1 estimates of unobserved clonotypes. For all TCRbeta clonotypes obtained by the gDNA method from four donors, generation probabilities were computed with OLGA. Drawn from immuneACCESS, this table holds only the in-frame rearrangements with V and J called that TCRdb kept. Clones are partly lost; checked studies trace under half to an unresolved V gene and leave the rest unexplained. V, J and clone size reflect that table, while D and trimming were determined from the DNA. The sample yields around 600,000 clones; about 95% were counted once. About 0.11% of the sample comes from the top ten.

CD8 naive samples consisted of CD45RO-negative cells that were positively selected for CCR7, yielding a CD45RA+CCR7+ population without TemRA cells. Healthy HIV-negative adults with no recently reported acute infections or vaccinations were included as donors. Every donor was a Caucasian adult residing in Nashville, Tennessee, USA. After blood collection by leukapheresis, PBMCs were isolated using Ficoll-Histopaque density gradient centrifugation and then cryopreserved in the vapor phase of liquid nitrogen. Purity and quantity of every magnetically sorted T cell population were checked by analytical flow cytometry. Genomic DNA was isolated from each sorted fraction and quantified by UV absorbance on a Nanodrop 2000c. The CDR3, cysteine through phenylalanine, is 18 amino acids long. Only the CDR3 DNA stays, 54 bases, in frame from base 1. V ends up 4 bases short and J 0 bases short, with an unmatched junction base count of 10. From a lookup of the germline V gene (reference sequence), CDR1 and CDR2 are PRHDT and FYEKMQ.

With regard to this clone: It lacks a known antigen. The input lacks base qualities; no much larger clone sits a single base away.

This TCR derives from a woman aged 25 to 39 in good health. This chain joins TRBV13 to TRBJ2-3; a stretch of 10 junction bases matches TRBD2. The specimen sequenced was naive CD8+ T cells sorted from blood. Interpreted using the paper, the cell subset or site label stands for: CD45RA+CCR7+. CDR3 reads: CASSSPSGGDSSTDTQYF. The DNA reads as follows: TGTGCCAGCAGCTCGCCCAGCGGGGGGGATTCTAGCACAGATACGCAGTATTTT.